This TCR beta chain was found in a study of Graves' ophthalmopathy and Graves' hyperthyroidism. The length of the CDR3 is 13 residues. CDR1 and CDR2 from the germline V gene are SNHLY and FYNNEI. V dropped 6 bases and J dropped 5 bases, with 10 bases sitting between them. RNA served as the template for amplifying TCR beta CDR3 regions. Amplification began with first-round RT-PCR using HTBI primers, then second-round multiplex PCR was performed. TCRdb re-analysed the multiplex PCR reads in MiXCR, keeping a single row per CDR3 protein. The sample records approximately 540,000 distinct CDR3 sequences, less than 40% being singletons.

The source material was peripheral blood or thyroid tissue (not recorded which). The sequence derives from an adult man with Graves' hyperthyroidism. The V call is TRBV2, the J call TRBJ1-4; D remains ambiguous. CDR3 sequence: CASSDWENEKLFF. In DNA form, the CDR3 reads TGTGCCAGCAGCGACTGGGAGAATGAAAAACTGTTTTTT.